The rows below give T cell receptor beta chains drawn from one sample of a study of cytomegalovirus exposure and HLA in healthy donors. Sequencing was performed with immunoSEQ multiplex PCR; in TCRdb, only in-frame clones are kept and a portion is missing. The sample lists around 110,000 clones, roughly 9% occurring once. The sequencing input was PBMCs. These TCRs come from a man aged 25-40 years in good health and CMV-seronegative. Both conserved end residues are part of each CDR3. Fields, in order: J gene, CDR3 length, clone size, V gene, D gene, CDR3 DNA, CDR3 protein. The D gene is left open where the match is weak. Clone size is not always given. Where it is, it says once, few, many or a class for expanded clones.

>TRBJ1-2|13|.|TRBV7-9|.
TGTGCCAGCAGCTTAGCGGGCAACTATGGCTACACCTTC
CASSLAGNYGYTF
>TRBJ2-5|15|few|TRBV6-5|TRBD2
TGTGCCAGCACCTACGAGGGAGGGCCCTCGGAGACCCAGTACTTC
CASTYEGGPSETQYF
>TRBJ1-5|15|.|TRBV7-6|.
TGTGCCAGCAGCTTAGATTGGCAGTACAATCAGCCCCAGCATTTT
CASSLDWQYNQPQHF
>TRBJ1-4|16|few|TRBV15|.
TGTGCCACCAGCAGTGGGTTCGACACAGTTGGTGAAAAACTGTTTTTT
CATSSGFDTVGEKLFF
>TRBJ2-3|14|few|TRBV7-3|TRBD1
TGTGCCAGCAGCTCACAGGGGAAGGCAGATACGCAGTATTTT
CASSSQGKADTQYF
>TRBJ1-2|14|.|TRBV10-3|.
TGTGCCATGGGGGGGGGCCCGAACAGCGATGGCTACACCTTC
CAMGGGPNSDGYTF
>TRBJ1-2|14|.|TRBV6-6|.
TGTGCCAGCAGTTCGAACGGTGGTAACTATGGCTACACCTTC
CASSSNGGNYGYTF
>TRBJ2-2|14|few|TRBV7-2|.
TGTGCCAGCAGCTGGACAGTTTACGCCGGGGAGCTGTTTTTT
CASSWTVYAGELFF
>TRBJ2-2|13|.|TRBV6-5|TRBD2
TGTGCCAGCAGTTACGCGGGGGGCGGGGAGCTGTTTTTT
CASSYAGGGELFF
>TRBJ2-3|14|few|TRBV9|.
TGTGCCAGCAGCGTAGCCCCCGGCACAGATACGCAGTATTTT
CASSVAPGTDTQYF
>TRBJ2-5|17|few|TRBV5-1|.
TGCGCCAGCAGCTTGGTTGCCACAAGCCCCGGAGGAGAGACCCAGTACTTC
CASSLVATSPGGETQYF
>TRBJ2-7|15|few|TRBV30|.
TGTGCCTGGAGTGTAGGAGGGACTCAATCCTACGAGCAGTACTTC
CAWSVGGTQSYEQYF
>TRBJ2-7|16|.|TRBV27|TRBD1
TGTGCCAGCAGTTTAGTGTTCGGGACAGGGGGGCTCGAGCAGTACTTC
CASSLVFGTGGLEQYF
>TRBJ1-1|12|.|TRBV7-9|.
TGTGCCAGCAGCCCCACAGGTCGTGAAGCTTTCTTT
CASSPTGREAFF
>TRBJ1-1|14|.|TRBV7-9|TRBD1
TGTGCCAGCAGCTTAAGACAGGGGAACACTGAAGCTTTCTTT
CASSLRQGNTEAFF
>TRBJ2-1|16|few|TRBV4-1|.
TGCGCCAGCAGCCGAGGCGCTGGGGGGAATAACAATGAGCAGTTCTTC
CASSRGAGGNNNEQFF
>TRBJ2-2|16|.|TRBV5-1|TRBD1
TGCGCCAGCATCCGTGACAGGGTCGAGAACACCGGGGAGCTGTTTTTT
CASIRDRVENTGELFF
>TRBJ1-5|12|.|TRBV5-6|.
TGTGCCAGCAGCTTGGGTAGTCAGCCCCAGCATTTT
CASSLGSQPQHF
>TRBJ2-7|16|.|TRBV2|TRBD2
TGTGCCAGCAGTGATGGGTCTAGCGGGAGTAGGTACGAGCAGTACTTC
CASSDGSSGSRYEQYF
>TRBJ2-6|16|.|TRBV7-9|.
TGTGCCAGCAGCCAAACGGCGGGATCTGGGGCCAACGTCCTGACTTTC
CASSQTAGSGANVLTF
>TRBJ2-7|14|.|TRBV28|.
TGTGCCAGCAGTTTAGAACACCAGTCCTACGAGCAGTACTTC
CASSLEHQSYEQYF
>TRBJ2-7|14|.|TRBV11-2|.
TGTGCCAGCAGCCCACGTAGAAGTTCCTACGAGCAGTACTTC
CASSPRRSSYEQYF
>TRBJ2-7|15|.|TRBV4-1|.
TGCGCCAGCAGCCAAGATTCAGGACTGGCCTACGAGCAGTACTTC
CASSQDSGLAYEQYF
>TRBJ2-3|17|few|TRBV4-1|TRBD1
TGCGCCAGCAGCCAAATTGACAGGGCGGAGGACACAGATACGCAGTATTTT
CASSQIDRAEDTDTQYF
>TRBJ2-7|11|few|TRBV29-1|.
TGCAGCGTTGTGTCCAGGAACGAGCAGTACTTC
CSVVSRNEQYF
>TRBJ2-2|16|few|TRBV5-5|.
TGTGCCAGCAGCTGGGGGACAAGTTCGAACACCGGGGAGCTGTTTTTT
CASSWGTSSNTGELFF
>TRBJ1-5|15|few|TRBV6-6|TRBD1
TGTGCCAGCAGTGTGCAGGGGGCGAGCAATCAGCCCCAGCATTTT
CASSVQGASNQPQHF
>TRBJ1-2|15|few|TRBV7-2|.
TGTGCCAGCAGCCTGGGCCCCGCGAAAAACTATGGCTACACCTTC
CASSLGPAKNYGYTF
>TRBJ2-5|13|.|TRBV5-4|.
TGTGCCAGCAGCCAGGACTGGGGTGAGACCCAGTACTTC
CASSQDWGETQYF
>TRBJ2-1|12|.|TRBV5-6|.
TGTGCCAGCAGCCCCCCGGCAGGGGAGCAGTTCTTC
CASSPPAGEQFF
>TRBJ1-5|15|.|TRBV28|.
TGTGCCAGCAGTTCGGGGGGAGCGAGGAATCAGCCCCAGCATTTT
CASSSGGARNQPQHF
>TRBJ2-2|17|few|TRBV28|.
TGTGCCAGCAGTTTCCAGATGGGCCAGGGGAACACCGGGGAGCTGTTTTTT
CASSFQMGQGNTGELFF
>TRBJ2-7|15|few|TRBV25-1|.
TGTGCCAGCAGTGGGGGGGGGCCCCCTTTGAACGAGCAGTACTTC
CASSGGGPPLNEQYF
>TRBJ2-7|14|.|TRBV4-1|TRBD1
TGCGCCAGCAGCTCTCCGGGACAGCGTTTTGGGCAGTACTTC
CASSSPGQRFGQYF
>TRBJ1-2|15|.|TRBV7-9|TRBD1
TGTGCCAGCAGGCGCCAGACAGGGGGCGATTCTGGCTACACCTTC
CASRRQTGGDSGYTF
>TRBJ2-2|16|.|TRBV21-1|.
TGTGCCAGCAGCAAAGCGCTAACCTGCCTTTGCAGGGAGCTGTTTTTT
CASSKALTCLCRELFF
>TRBJ1-2|14|few|TRBV19|.
TGTGCCAGCCGGACCGGGGGGGGCGATGCTGGCTACACCTTC
CASRTGGGDAGYTF
>TRBJ2-2|15|.|TRBV2|.
TGTGCCAGCAGTGAATCCTCCAGGGGTTCCGGGGAGCTGTTTTTT
CASSESSRGSGELFF
>TRBJ1-1|18|few|TRBV5-5|TRBD1
TGTGCCAGCAGCTTCAACCGCCGAGGACAGGGGCCGAACACTGAAGCTTTCTTT
CASSFNRRGQGPNTEAFF
>TRBJ1-4|14|.|TRBV6-6|TRBD1
TGTGCCAGCAGCACCGGGACAGGGGATGAAAAACTGTTTTTT
CASSTGTGDEKLFF
>TRBJ1-1|17|.|TRBV7-6|TRBD1
TGTGCCAGCAGCTTAGTTACCCTGACAGGGCTATCCGCTGAAGCTTTCTTT
CASSLVTLTGLSAEAFF
>TRBJ2-7|15|few|TRBV5-1|TRBD2
TGCGCCAGCAGAGACCTAGCGGCTAGCTCCTACGAGCAGTACTTC
CASRDLAASSYEQYF
>TRBJ1-5|18|few|TRBV12-5|TRBD1
TGTGCTAGTGGTTTTAAAAGACAGACAGGGGGAGGTAATCAGCCCCAGCATTTT
CASGFKRQTGGGNQPQHF
>TRBJ2-5|16|.|TRBV5-4|TRBD1
TGTGCCAGCAGCTTGGGGGGACAGGGGGCAGGGGAGACCCAGTACTTC
CASSLGGQGAGETQYF
>TRBJ2-3|15|few|TRBV25-1|.
TGTGCCAGCAGTGGGACAAGTTACGGGCTGGATACGCAGTATTTT
CASSGTSYGLDTQYF
>TRBJ2-3|19|.|TRBV7-3|TRBD2
TGTGCCAGCAGCTTACTTGGACTAGCGGGAGGTCTAAGCACAGATACGCAGTATTTT
CASSLLGLAGGLSTDTQYF
>TRBJ2-6|17|few|TRBV9|.
TGTGCCAGCAGCGTAGAAGTGGGTAGACTTGGGGCCAACGTCCTGACTTTC
CASSVEVGRLGANVLTF
>TRBJ2-5|15|few|TRBV7-3|.
TGTGCCAGCAGCTTAAGTAGGGGCATGCAAGAGACCCAGTACTTC
CASSLSRGMQETQYF
>TRBJ1-1|14|few|TRBV19|.
TGTGCCAGTAGTCCGAGGCAGCCTTCCGGCGAAGCTTTCTTT
CASSPRQPSGEAFF
>TRBJ1-1|11|.|TRBV27|.
TGTGCCAGCGAGGTAGGCACTGAAGCTTTCTTT
CASEVGTEAFF
>TRBJ2-7|14|.|TRBV5-1|TRBD2
TGCGCCAGCAGCTTGGAGGTTGGGGAGGGCGAGCAGTACTTC
CASSLEVGEGEQYF
>TRBJ1-4|15|.|TRBV6-5|.
TGTGCCAGCAGTTACGGAAGGCCCCCCGAGGGAAAACTGTTTTTT
CASSYGRPPEGKLFF
>TRBJ2-2|15|.|TRBV14|TRBD2
TGTGCCAGCAGCCTTAGACTAGCCAGCACCGGGGAGCTGTTTTTT
CASSLRLASTGELFF
>TRBJ2-3|15|.|TRBV5-1|TRBD2
TGCGCCAGCAGCTTGCGGGGGGACGGGACAGATACGCAGTATTTT
CASSLRGDGTDTQYF
>TRBJ2-3|18|.|TRBV5-1|TRBD2
TGCGCCAGCAGCTTGTGGCTAACTAGCGGCACTAGCACAGATACGCAGTATTTT
CASSLWLTSGTSTDTQYF
>TRBJ1-3|18|.|TRBV7-9|TRBD1
TGTGCCAGCAGCCCTTGGGACAGGGGGACATTCTCTGGAAACACCATATATTTT
CASSPWDRGTFSGNTIYF